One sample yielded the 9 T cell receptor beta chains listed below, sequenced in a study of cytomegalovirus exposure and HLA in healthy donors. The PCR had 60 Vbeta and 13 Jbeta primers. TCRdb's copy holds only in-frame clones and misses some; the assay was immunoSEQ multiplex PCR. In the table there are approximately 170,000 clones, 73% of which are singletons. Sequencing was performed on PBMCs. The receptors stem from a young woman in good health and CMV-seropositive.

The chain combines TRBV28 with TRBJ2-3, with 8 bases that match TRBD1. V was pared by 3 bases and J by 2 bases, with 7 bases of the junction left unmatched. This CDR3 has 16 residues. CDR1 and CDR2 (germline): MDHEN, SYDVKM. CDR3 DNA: TGTGCCAGCAGTTTTATCCGGGACAGGATCACAGATACGCAGTATTTT. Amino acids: CASSFIRDRITDTQYF.

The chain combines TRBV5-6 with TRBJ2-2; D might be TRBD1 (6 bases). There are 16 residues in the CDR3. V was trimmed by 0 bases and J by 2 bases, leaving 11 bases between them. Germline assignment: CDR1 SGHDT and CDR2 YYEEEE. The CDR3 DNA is TGTGCCAGCAGCTTGGCAGGGGCCGCTAACACCGGGGAGCTGTTTTTT. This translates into CASSLAGAANTGELFF.

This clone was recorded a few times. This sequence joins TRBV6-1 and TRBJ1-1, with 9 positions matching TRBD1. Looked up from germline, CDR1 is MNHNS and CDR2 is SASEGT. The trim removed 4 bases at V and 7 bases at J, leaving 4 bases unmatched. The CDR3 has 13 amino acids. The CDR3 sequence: CASSVGTGSEAFF. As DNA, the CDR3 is TGTGCCAGCAGTGTTGGGACAGGGAGTGAAGCTTTCTTT.

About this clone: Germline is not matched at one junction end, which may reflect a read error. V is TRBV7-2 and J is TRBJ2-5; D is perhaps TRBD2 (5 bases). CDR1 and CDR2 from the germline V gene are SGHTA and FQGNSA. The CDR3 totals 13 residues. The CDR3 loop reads CAGSLALVVTQYF. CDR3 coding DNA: TGTGCCGGCAGCTTAGCGTTAGTGGTGACCCAGTACTTC.

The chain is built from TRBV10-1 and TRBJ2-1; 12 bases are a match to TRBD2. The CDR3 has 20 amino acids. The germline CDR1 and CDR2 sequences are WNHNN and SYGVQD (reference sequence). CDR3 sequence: CAAGAVASGGVEEGDDEQFF. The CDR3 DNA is TGCGCGGCGGGAGCGGTGGCTAGCGGGGGGGTAGAGGAGGGGGACGATGAGCAGTTCTTC.

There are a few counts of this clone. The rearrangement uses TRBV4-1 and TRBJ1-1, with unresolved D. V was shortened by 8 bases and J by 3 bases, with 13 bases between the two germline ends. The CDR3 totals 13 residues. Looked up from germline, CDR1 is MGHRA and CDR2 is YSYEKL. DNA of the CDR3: TGCGCCAGCGGGGAGGGCGGAGACACTGAAGCTTTCTTT. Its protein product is CASGEGGDTEAFF.

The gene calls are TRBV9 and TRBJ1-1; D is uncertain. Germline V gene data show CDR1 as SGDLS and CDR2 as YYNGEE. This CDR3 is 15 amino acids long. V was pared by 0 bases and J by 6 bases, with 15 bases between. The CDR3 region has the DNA TGTGCCAGCAGCGTAGTGGGCGGCCCCGGGGCTGAAGCTTTCTTT. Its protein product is CASSVVGGPGAEAFF. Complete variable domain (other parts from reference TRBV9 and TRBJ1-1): DSGVTQTPKHLITATGQRVTLRCSPRSGDLSVYWYQQSLDQGLQFLIQYYNGEERAKGNILERFSAQQFPDLHSELNLSSLELGDSALYFCASSVVGGPGAEAFFGQGTRLTVV.

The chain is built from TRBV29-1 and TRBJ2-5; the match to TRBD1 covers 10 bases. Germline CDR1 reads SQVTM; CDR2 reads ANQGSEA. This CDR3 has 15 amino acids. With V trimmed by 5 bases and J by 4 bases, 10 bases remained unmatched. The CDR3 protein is CSVSGTGEVVETQYF. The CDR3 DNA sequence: TGCAGCGTTTCCGGGACAGGGGAGGTCGTAGAGACCCAGTACTTC.

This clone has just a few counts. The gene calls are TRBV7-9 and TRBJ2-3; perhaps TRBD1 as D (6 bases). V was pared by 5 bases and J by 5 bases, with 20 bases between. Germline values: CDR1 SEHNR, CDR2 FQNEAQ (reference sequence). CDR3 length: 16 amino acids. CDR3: CASSQGQPREGDTQYF. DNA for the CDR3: TGTGCCAGCAGCCAAGGACAGCCCCGCGAAGGAGATACGCAGTATTTT.